This entry lists 20 T cell receptor beta chains sequenced from one sample in a study of persistence of HIV-infected CD4 T cells (dated by TCRdb to the early 2020s). Explained via the paper, the treatment or condition label denotes: suppressive antiretroviral therapy. Cells were stimulated with anti-CD3/anti-CD28 magnetic beads as a nonspecific positive control representing the CD4+ T cell repertoire. CD4+ T cells that responded were sorted based on upregulation of both CD40 ligand and CD69. TCRbeta repertoires were sequenced from genomic DNA with the immunoSEQ hsTCRB assay version 4 in survey mode. TCRdb provides this immuneACCESS table in a form limited to in-frame rearrangements. Some clones are lacking; in checked studies, under half of them reflect an unresolved V gene, and why the rest are absent is not known. A total of roughly 43,000 clones appear in this sample, about 89% of them only once. The ten largest clones capture around 1.8% of the sample.

No antigen is known for these receptors. Sequencing used CD4+ T cells sorted from PBMCs after approximately 19-hour stimulation, obtained from a patient who received antiretroviral therapy. Read against the paper, the sample's cell subset or site label means: CD40L+CD69+ CD4 T cells responding to anti-CD3/anti-CD28 beads, representing the overall repertoire. The receptors originated from an adult man with HIV who was CMV-seropositive.

The chain carries TRBV5-1 and TRBJ2-3, with 13 bases aligning to TRBD2. This CDR3 contains 22 residues. Germline CDR1 is SGHRS and CDR2 is YFSETQ. With V trimmed by 0 bases and J by 2 bases, 18 bases remained unmatched. The CDR3 DNA sequence: TGCGCCAGCAGCTTGGCCCGTACTAGCGGGGGGGCCGGATCCGGTTACACAGATACGCAGTATTTT. Translating gives CASSLARTSGGAGSGYTDTQYF.

The rearrangement uses TRBV27 and TRBJ2-2; D remains ambiguous. Germline loops: CDR1 MNHEY, CDR2 SMNVEV (reference sequence). V lost 6 bases, J lost 0 bases, and 8 bases lay in between. The CDR3 is made up of 14 amino acids. The CDR3 here is CASRAITNTGELFF. The CDR3 DNA is TGTGCCAGCAGGGCTATCACGAACACCGGGGAGCTGTTTTTT.

This sequence joins TRBV3-1 (or the pseudogene TRBV3-2) and TRBJ1-2, with 12 positions matching TRBD1. The CDR3 is 13 residues long. Trimming cost V 4 bases and J 8 bases; bases outside gene matches: 2. Germline-derived CDR1 and CDR2 are LGHDT and YNNKEL (reference sequence). The CDR3 reads CASSPGTGGGYTF. In DNA form, the CDR3 reads TGTGCCAGCAGCCCCGGGACAGGGGGCGGCTACACCTTC.

The gene calls are TRBV4-1 and TRBJ2-7; 10 bases line up with TRBD2. J was trimmed by 2 bases and V by 3 bases; bases with no gene match: 10. Germline lookup yields CDR1 MGHRA and CDR2 YSYEKL. This CDR3 comprises 17 residues. CDR3 amino acids: CASSHPLGTSVTYEQYF. For the CDR3, the DNA is TGCGCCAGCAGCCACCCCCTGGGGACTAGCGTGACCTACGAGCAGTACTTC.

The rearrangement uses TRBV5-4 and TRBJ1-4; no reliable D call. This CDR3 comprises 16 residues. Trimming stripped 3 bases from V and 2 bases from J, with 14 bases between. Germline V gene sequence: CDR1 SGHNT, CDR2 YYREEE (reference sequence). CDR3 coding DNA: TGTGCCAGCAGCTCCCGGACCTCAGTCACTAATGAAAAACTGTTTTTT. This codes for CASSSRTSVTNEKLFF.

This rearrangement joins TRBV11-2 to TRBJ2-1; 7 bases are a match to TRBD2. CDR1 is SGHAT, CDR2 FQNNGV, per germline. The CDR3 spans 15 residues. V lost 5 bases, J lost 4 bases, and 8 bases stayed unmatched. The CDR3 DNA reads TGTGCCAGCAGCAAATATAGCGGGCAATACAATGAGCAGTTCTTC. Translating it yields CASSKYSGQYNEQFF. The entire variable domain, with the rest obtained from reference TRBV11-2 and TRBJ2-1, is as follows: EAGVAQSPRYKIIEKRQSVAFWCNPISGHATLYWYQQILGQGPKLLIQFQNNGVVDDSQLPKDRFSAERLKGVDSTLKIQPAKLEDSAVYLCASSKYSGQYNEQFFGPGTRLTVL.

This clone showed up just a few times. This CDR3 is CASVRQGSNQPQHF. The DNA for the CDR3 is TGTGCCAGCGTTAGACAGGGTAGCAATCAGCCCCAGCATTTT. The chain has TRBV6-5 and TRBJ1-5; TRBD1 matches at 7 bases. V was pared by 8 bases and J by 0 bases, with 4 bases of the junction left unmatched. The CDR3 length is 14 residues. CDR1 and CDR2 from the germline V gene are MNHEY and SVGAGI.

The chain couples TRBV9 to TRBJ1-1; D call uncertain. The CDR3 is 15 amino acids. CDR1 is SGDLS and CDR2 is YYNGEE in the germline V gene. Trimming stripped 0 bases from V and 5 bases from J, with 14 bases between. The CDR3 loop reads CASSVDPLPGTEAFF. The CDR3 DNA sequence: TGTGCCAGCAGCGTAGACCCGCTTCCTGGGACTGAAGCTTTCTTT. Full variable domain (rest looked up from reference TRBV9 and TRBJ1-1): DSGVTQTPKHLITATGQRVTLRCSPRSGDLSVYWYQQSLDQGLQFLIQYYNGEERAKGNILERFSAQQFPDLHSELNLSSLELGDSALYFCASSVDPLPGTEAFFGQGTRLTVV.

The V and J genes are TRBV2 and TRBJ2-2, with 7 bases fitting TRBD1. V trimming: 3 bases; J trimming: 6 bases; junction bases outside the gene matches: 10. The CDR3 extends over 16 amino acids. Germline lookup yields CDR1 SNHLY and CDR2 FYNNEI. The chain's CDR3 is CASSDPGDRAPGELFF. The CDR3 coding sequence is TGTGCCAGCAGTGATCCCGGTGACAGGGCCCCCGGGGAGCTGTTTTTT.

This chain links TRBV20-1 with TRBJ1-5; D is ambiguous. This CDR3 has 14 residues. V lost 3 bases to trimming and J lost 2 bases, with 11 bases between them. Per the germline V gene, CDR1 is DFQATT and CDR2 is SNEGSKA (reference sequence). The CDR3 sequence is CSASDPRGNQPQHF. In DNA, the CDR3 is TGCAGTGCTAGTGACCCTCGGGGCAATCAGCCCCAGCATTTT.

The chain links TRBV14 to TRBJ1-1, with 10 bases lining up with TRBD1. The J segment lost 7 bases and the V segment lost 4 bases, leaving 6 bases of the junction unmatched. The V gene's germline CDR1 is SGHDN and CDR2 FVKESK. The CDR3 loop spans 14 amino acids. Here the CDR3 reads CASSLATGGFEAFF. Here the CDR3 DNA reads TGTGCCAGCAGCCTCGCGACAGGGGGCTTTGAAGCTTTCTTT.

The chain has TRBV19 and TRBJ2-1; no clear D. The CDR3 is made up of 13 amino acids. Germline V gene lookup returns CDR1 LNHDA and CDR2 SQIVND (reference sequence). Trimming pared 4 bases from V and 6 bases from J, leaving 10 bases between. As DNA, the CDR3 is TGTGCCAGTAGTAGCAGTTTCGGCAATGAGCAGTTCTTC. Protein sequence: CASSSSFGNEQFF. The complete variable domain, with remaining parts taken from reference TRBV19 and TRBJ2-1, reads DGGITQSPKYLFRKEGQNVTLSCEQNLNHDAMYWYRQDPGQGLRLIYYSQIVNDFQKGDIAEGYSVSREKKESFPLTVTSAQKNPTAFYLCASSSSFGNEQFFGPGTRLTVL.

This sequence joins TRBV5-1 and TRBJ1-1; D unresolved. The length of the CDR3 is 15 residues. Germline V lookup: CDR1 SGHRS, CDR2 YFSETQ. The V gene lost 0 bases and the J gene lost 4 bases, with 13 bases spanning the gap. In DNA, the CDR3 is TGCGCCAGCAGCTTGGCCCCTCAGCTGGGCACTGAAGCTTTCTTT. This encodes CASSLAPQLGTEAFF.

The CDR3 loop reads CASVLNNEKLFF. The CDR3 DNA sequence: TGTGCCAGCGTATTGAATAATGAAAAACTGTTTTTT. V is TRBV19 and J is TRBJ1-4, with unresolved D. Trimming removed 9 bases from V and 4 bases from J, with 9 bases in between. Germline assignment: CDR1 LNHDA and CDR2 SQIVND (reference sequence). The CDR3 runs to 12 residues.

This clone was seen a few times. The J gene is TRBJ2-2, the V gene TRBV5-4, with D uncertain. V lost 4 bases and J lost 6, with 16 bases in between. Germline V CDR1 and CDR2: SGHNT, YYREEE (reference sequence). The CDR3 contains 15 residues. The CDR3 DNA follows: TGTGCCAGCAGCCCCACCCCCCCGGGCGCCGGGGAGCTGTTTTTT. Amino acids: CASSPTPPGAGELFF. The entire variable domain, with the rest obtained from reference TRBV5-4 and TRBJ2-2, is as follows: ETGVTQSPTHLIKTRGQQVTLRCSSQSGHNTVSWYQQALGQGPQFIFQYYREEENGRGNFPPRFSGLQFPNYSSELNVNALELDDSALYLCASSPTPPGAGELFFGEGSRLTVL.

The rearrangement uses TRBV29-1 and TRBJ1-2, with 9 bases lining up with TRBD1. The germline V gene encodes CDR1 SQVTM and CDR2 ANQGSEA. The CDR3 has 13 amino acids. V gave up 2 bases and J gave up 7 bases; unmatched junction bases: 5. CDR3 sequence: CSVERDRAFGYTF. For the CDR3, the DNA is TGCAGCGTTGAACGGGACAGGGCTTTTGGCTACACCTTC.

V gene TRBV6-2 or TRBV6-3 combines with J gene TRBJ2-7, with a tentative D call TRBD1 (6 bases). Per the germline V gene, CDR1 is MNHEY and CDR2 is SVGEGT. V lost 5 bases and J 2 bases, leaving 22 bases between the germline ends. There are 17 residues in the CDR3. The CDR3 loop reads CASSPGHQTAPAYEQYF. CDR3 bases: TGTGCCAGCAGTCCGGGACACCAGACAGCTCCTGCCTACGAGCAGTACTTC.

The J gene is TRBJ1-2, the V gene TRBV19, with TRBD1 matching 8 bases. The CDR3 totals 15 residues. V was clipped by 0 bases and J by 4 bases; unmatched bases: 4. The germline V gene has CDR1 LNHDA and CDR2 SQIVND (reference sequence). The chain's CDR3 is CASSIEGTGTYGYTF. CDR3 nucleotide sequence: TGTGCCAGTAGTATAGAAGGGACAGGTACCTATGGCTACACCTTC.

The chain uses TRBV28 and TRBJ1-1; TRBD1 is a possible D gene (6 bases). CDR1 MDHEN and CDR2 SYDVKM come from the germline V gene. This CDR3 has 15 residues. V lost 2 bases and J 1 base, leaving 11 bases between the germline ends. CDR3 coding DNA: TGTGCCAGCAGTTTACGGGGGCGAGGGAACACTGAAGCTTTCTTT. It encodes CASSLRGRGNTEAFF.

This rearrangement joins TRBV18 to TRBJ2-3; D is tentatively TRBD1 or TRBD2 (5 bases each). V gave up 2 bases and J gave up 2 bases, with 17 bases separating them. The germline CDR1 and CDR2 sequences are KGHSH and LQKENI. This CDR3 region has 17 residues. CDR3 nucleotides: TGTGCCAGCTCACCAACCCTCGGGGCGTCCAACACAGATACGCAGTATTTT. Translated, it gives CASSPTLGASNTDTQYF.